This T cell receptor beta chain was captured by sequencing in a study of blood T cell repertoires in COVID-19. In the source study's methods: Reference gene primer amplification gave estimated nucleated cell counts. Repertoires were generated with immunoSEQ multiplex PCR, while TCRdb's copy carries only in-frame clones and drops some. V, J and clone size are taken as reported in that table, and D and trimming were inferred from the DNA itself. The data show hundreds of thousands of clones, roughly 90% seen once. The V gene end was trimmed by 6 bases and the J gene end by 8 bases; junction bases not matched to a gene: 10. This CDR3 has 14 residues. Germline V CDR1 and CDR2: MNHEY, SVGAGI. Cohorts were determined from participant-reported clinical history.

The sequence was obtained from a woman aged 40 to 49 with acute COVID-19. Sequences were obtained from PBMCs or T cells enriched from blood (not recorded which). The V gene is TRBV6-5, the J gene TRBJ1-1; 9 bases agree with TRBD1. CDR3 sequence (DNA): TGTGCCAGCAGCCGGGACAGGGAGGGTTTCGAAGCTTTCTTT. This gives the protein CASSRDREGFEAFF.